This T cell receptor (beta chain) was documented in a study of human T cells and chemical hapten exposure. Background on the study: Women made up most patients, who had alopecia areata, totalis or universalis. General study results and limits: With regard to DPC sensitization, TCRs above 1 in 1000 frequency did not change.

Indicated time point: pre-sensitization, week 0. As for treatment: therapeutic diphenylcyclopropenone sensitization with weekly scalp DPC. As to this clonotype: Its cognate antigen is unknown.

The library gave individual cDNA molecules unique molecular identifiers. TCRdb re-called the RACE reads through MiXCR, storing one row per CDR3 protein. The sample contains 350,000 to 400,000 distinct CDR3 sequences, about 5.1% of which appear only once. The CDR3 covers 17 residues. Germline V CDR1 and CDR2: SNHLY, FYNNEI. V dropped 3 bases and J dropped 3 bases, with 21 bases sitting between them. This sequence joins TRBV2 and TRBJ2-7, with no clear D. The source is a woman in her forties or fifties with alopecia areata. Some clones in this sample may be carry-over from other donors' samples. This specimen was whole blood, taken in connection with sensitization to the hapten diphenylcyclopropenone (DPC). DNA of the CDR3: TGTGCCAGCAGTGATCGCGGTTGGAAGAAAACCAACTACGAGCAGTACTTC. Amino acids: CASSDRGWKKTNYEQYF.